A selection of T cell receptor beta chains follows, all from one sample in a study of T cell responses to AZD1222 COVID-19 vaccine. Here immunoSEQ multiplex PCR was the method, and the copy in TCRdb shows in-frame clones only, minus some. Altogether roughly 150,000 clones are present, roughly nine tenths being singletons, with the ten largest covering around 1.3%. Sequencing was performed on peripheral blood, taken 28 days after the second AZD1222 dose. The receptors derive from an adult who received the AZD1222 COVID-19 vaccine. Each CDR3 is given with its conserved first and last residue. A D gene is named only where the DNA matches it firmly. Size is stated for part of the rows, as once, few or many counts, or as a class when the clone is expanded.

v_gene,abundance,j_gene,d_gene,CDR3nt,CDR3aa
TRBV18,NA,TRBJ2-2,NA,TGTGCCAGCTCACCAAGAGGCGATAGCACCGGGGAGCTGTTTTTT,CASSPRGDSTGELFF
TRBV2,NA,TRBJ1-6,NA,TGTGCCAGCAGTGGGTCCAATTCACCCCTCCACTTT,CASSGSNSPLHF
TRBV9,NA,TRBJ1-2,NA,TGTGCCAGCAGCGCTGCCTATGGCTACACCTTC,CASSAAYGYTF
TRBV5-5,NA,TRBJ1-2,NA,TGTGCCAGCAGCTCCGATATTTTCCTAAACTATGGCTACACCTTC,CASSSDIFLNYGYTF
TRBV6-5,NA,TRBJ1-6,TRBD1,TGTGCCAGCAGAGCGGGACAGGAGAATTCACCCCTCCACTTT,CASRAGQENSPLHF
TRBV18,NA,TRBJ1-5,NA,TGTGCCAGCTCACCAGGACAGATAAGCAATCAGCCCCAGCATTTT,CASSPGQISNQPQHF
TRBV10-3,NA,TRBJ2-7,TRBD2,TGTGCCATCAGTACTCGGACTAGCGGAGGCGAGCAGTACTTC,CAISTRTSGGEQYF
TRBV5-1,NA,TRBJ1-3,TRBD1,TGCGCCAGCAGCGCGGGGACAGGGGCTGGAAACACCATATATTTT,CASSAGTGAGNTIYF
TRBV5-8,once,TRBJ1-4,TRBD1,TGTGCCAGCAGCTTGGGACAGGGGGAACTCGACAATGAAAAACTGTTTTTT,CASSLGQGELDNEKLFF
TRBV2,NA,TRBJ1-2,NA,TGTGCCAGCAGTGGGGCAGGGACTAACTATGGCTACACCTTC,CASSGAGTNYGYTF
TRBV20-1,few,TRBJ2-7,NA,TGCAGTGCTAGAAACACCTACGAGCAGTACTTC,CSARNTYEQYF
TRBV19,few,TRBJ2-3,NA,TGTGCCAGTAGGCTTTCGGGAGATACGCAGTATTTT,CASRLSGDTQYF
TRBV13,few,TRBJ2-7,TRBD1,TGTGCCAGCAGCTTAAAGTTTGACAGGGATTCCTACGAGCAGTACTTC,CASSLKFDRDSYEQYF
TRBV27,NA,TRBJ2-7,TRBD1,TGTGCCAGCACCCTGACAGGGGGAAGCTCCTACGAGCAGTACTTC,CASTLTGGSSYEQYF
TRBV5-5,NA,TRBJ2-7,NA,TGTGCCAGCAGCTCCGGCTCGGGGGCCTACGAGCAGTACTTC,CASSSGSGAYEQYF
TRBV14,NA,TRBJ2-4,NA,TGTGCCAGCAGCCAAGGACTAGGGGCAAACATTCAGTACTTC,CASSQGLGANIQYF
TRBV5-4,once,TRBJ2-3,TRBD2,TGTGCCAGCAGCTTGGAGCGCCCCGGGACTAGCGGAGATACGCAGTATTTT,CASSLERPGTSGDTQYF
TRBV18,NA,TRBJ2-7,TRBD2,TGTGCCAGCTCACAGCGGGACGGCTCCTACGAGCAGTACTTC,CASSQRDGSYEQYF
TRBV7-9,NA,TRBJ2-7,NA,TGTGCCAGCAGCTTATGGGACGGGACCTACGAGCAGTACTTC,CASSLWDGTYEQYF
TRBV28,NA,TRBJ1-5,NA,TGTGCCAGCAGCCGGTCCCATCAGCCCCAGCATTTT,CASSRSHQPQHF
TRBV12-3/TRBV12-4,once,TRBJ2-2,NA,TGTGCCAGTACCCTGATGGGTGGCGGGGAGCTGTTTTTT,CASTLMGGGELFF
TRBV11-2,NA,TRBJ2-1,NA,TGTGCCAGCAGCTTAGGAGGATCCCTTGAGCAGTTCTTC,CASSLGGSLEQFF
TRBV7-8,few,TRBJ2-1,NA,TGTGCCAGCAGCAGGGACCCTTGGGAGCAGTTCTTC,CASSRDPWEQFF
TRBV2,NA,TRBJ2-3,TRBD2,TGTGCCAGCAGTGACGGGCTAGCGGGAGTAGATACGCAGTATTTT,CASSDGLAGVDTQYF
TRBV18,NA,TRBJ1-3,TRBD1,TGTGCCAGCTCACCCGCTGGACAGGGATGGTCTGGAAACACCATATATTTT,CASSPAGQGWSGNTIYF
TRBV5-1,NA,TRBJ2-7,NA,TGCGCCAGCACCGTATTTCCATCCGGCGAGCAGTACTTC,CASTVFPSGEQYF
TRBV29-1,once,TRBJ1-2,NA,TGCAGCGTCATACGGAGCACAGGCCCTGGCTACACCTTC,CSVIRSTGPGYTF
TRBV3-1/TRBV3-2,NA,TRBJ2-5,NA,TGTGCCAGCAGTCAAACCCAAGAGACCCAGTACTTC,CASSQTQETQYF